This T cell receptor (beta chain) was sequenced for a study of Tregs in tolerant kidney transplant recipients. The study's findings and limits: Nucleotide sequences could not be compared across some patients' samples due to primer changes. No direct test of biological reproducibility was done here.

Related graft donors supplied nonmyeloablative bone marrow transplants, and mixed chimerism was transient. Unstimulated regulatory T cells (CD4+CD25+CD127-), CD4+CD25- non-regulatory cells, CD4 and CD8 cells were FACS-sorted from thawed PBMCs. To note about this clone: Its antigen is as yet unknown.

Sequenced by immunoSEQ multiplex PCR; TCRdb stores in-frame clones only, minus some. The repertoire holds tens of thousands of clones, with under 95% as singletons. CDR3 size: 13 residues. V shed 7 bases, J shed 3 bases, and the junction held 7 bases outside the gene matches. Germline loops: CDR1 SGHNT, CDR2 YYREEE (reference sequence). V is TRBV5-4 and J is TRBJ2-7; 7 nucleotides align to TRBD1. This TCR was sampled from a human patient who received a combined kidney and bone marrow transplant. The T cells may come from the graft donor. The sample was CD4+ T cells from blood (PBMCs), taken 12 months after the transplant. The CDR3 DNA reads as TGTGCCAGCTCAAAGGGACAGCGCTACGAGCAGTACTTC. Translated, it gives CASSKGQRYEQYF.